Listed below are T cell receptor beta chains from one sample, sequenced in a study of blood T cell repertoires in COVID-19. TCRdb's copy holds only in-frame clones and misses some; the assay was immunoSEQ multiplex PCR. The table lists about 250,000 clones, around nine tenths of them singletons. The sample comprised peripheral blood. These receptors were obtained from a man older than 75 with acute or convalescent COVID-19. Each CDR3 is given with its conserved first and last residue. Fields, in order: D gene, V gene, J gene, clone size, CDR3 DNA, CDR3 protein. D genes are given only for firm matches. Rows may omit the clone size; those that give it use once, few, many or a size class.

>.|TRBV19|TRBJ1-4|.
TGTGCCAGTAGTCCACAGGCGACTAATGAAAAACTGTTTTTT
CASSPQATNEKLFF
>.|TRBV6-5|TRBJ2-3|.
TGTGCCAGCAATCGTCGCGGGATGGGACCAGATACGCAGTATTTT
CASNRRGMGPDTQYF
>.|TRBV6-5|TRBJ2-3|.
TGTGCCAGCAAGGCGGGCCTAGCTGTAGATACGCAGTATTTT
CASKAGLAVDTQYF
>.|TRBV28|TRBJ2-7|.
TGTGCCAGCAGTGACCGACTCGGGGGGCAGTACTTC
CASSDRLGGQYF
>.|TRBV19|TRBJ1-1|.
TGTGCCAGTAGTATAGTAAGTAGAGGCATGAACACTGAAGCTTTCTTT
CASSIVSRGMNTEAFF
>TRBD1|TRBV7-2|TRBJ1-6|.
TGTGCCAGCAGCTTTCCGGGACAGGGTGTCGGATTAGGGAATTCACCCCTCCACTTT
CASSFPGQGVGLGNSPLHF
>.|TRBV7-2|TRBJ2-2|.
TGTGCCAGCAGCTTAGGGAGAAACACCGGGGAGCTGTTTTTT
CASSLGRNTGELFF
>.|TRBV9|TRBJ1-2|.
TGTGCCAGCAGCGCGAGGGAGATCGGCTACACCTTC
CASSAREIGYTF
>.|TRBV6-5|TRBJ2-2|.
TGTGCCAGCACTTGGGACTGGTCGAACACCGGGGAGCTGTTTTTT
CASTWDWSNTGELFF
>.|TRBV28|TRBJ2-1|.
TGTGCCAGCAGTCCGATGACTCTCCTCAATGAGCAGTTCTTC
CASSPMTLLNEQFF
>TRBD2|TRBV2|TRBJ2-3|once
TGTGCCAGCACCCCCCTGGGGACTAGCGACACAGATACGCAGTATTTT
CASTPLGTSDTDTQYF
>.|TRBV4-3|TRBJ1-6|.
TGCGCCAGCAGCCATTTCGCCCTCGATCCTAATCACAGGGAAAATTCACCCCTCCACTTT
CASSHFALDPNHRENSPLHF
>TRBD2|TRBV25-1|TRBJ2-1|.
TGTGCCAGCAGCGCATATCTAGCGGGGGCGTACAATGAGCAGTTCTTC
CASSAYLAGAYNEQFF
>.|TRBV7-2|TRBJ1-1|once
TGTGCCAGCAGCCTAGACCCAGGGAACCGAGCTTTCTTT
CASSLDPGNRAFF
>.|TRBV19|TRBJ2-7|.
TGTGCCAGTAGTAACATGGGGGGGCCCTACGAGCAGTACTTC
CASSNMGGPYEQYF
>TRBD1|TRBV2|TRBJ1-5|.
TGTGCCAGCTCGGGACAGGGCGGTCAGCCCCAGCATTTT
CASSGQGGQPQHF
>.|TRBV7-2|TRBJ1-6|few
TGTGCCAGCAGCTTAGTATCGGATTCACCCCTCCACTTT
CASSLVSDSPLHF
>.|TRBV14|TRBJ2-1|.
TGTGCCAGCAGCCCCACCTGGACACCGGGTTTTTTCTTC
CASSPTWTPGFFF
>.|TRBV11-3|TRBJ1-1|.
TGTGCCAGCAGCTGGACTCGGGGCACTGAAGCTTTCTTT
CASSWTRGTEAFF
>.|TRBV7-2|TRBJ1-4|few
TGTGCCAGCAGCTTATTAGGCAGGGAAAACGAAAAACTGTTTTTT
CASSLLGRENEKLFF
>.|TRBV4-3|TRBJ2-1|once
TGCGCCAGCAGCCAGGGCAGAGAGCAGTTCTTC
CASSQGREQFF
>.|TRBV6-4|TRBJ2-3|.
TGTGCCAGCAGTAGGACTACATATAGCACAGATACGCAGTATTTT
CASSRTTYSTDTQYF
>TRBD2|TRBV7-8|TRBJ2-3|.
TGTGCCAGCAGCTTAACTAGCGGGAGGTATACGCAGTATTTT
CASSLTSGRYTQYF
>.|TRBV7-2|TRBJ1-5|.
TGTGCCAGCAGCCCCCATTCCCCCGTAACAGGGAGTGGGAAGCCCCAGCATTTT
CASSPHSPVTGSGKPQHF
>.|TRBV3-1/TRBV3-2|TRBJ1-2|once
TGTGCCAGCAGCCAAGATCTGGGGAGTACGAACGGCTACACCTTC
CASSQDLGSTNGYTF
>TRBD1|TRBV7-2|TRBJ1-6|.
TGTGCCAGCAGCTTAACACCGGGACAGATTAATTCACCCCTCCACTTT
CASSLTPGQINSPLHF
>TRBD1|TRBV25-1|TRBJ1-6|.
TGTGCCAGCAGCACAGGGGTTGGGAATTCACCCCTCCACTTT
CASSTGVGNSPLHF
>.|TRBV5-1|TRBJ2-2|.
TGCGCCAGCAGCCGAGATGGACAGAGGAACACCGGGGAGCTGTTTTTT
CASSRDGQRNTGELFF
>.|TRBV7-9|TRBJ2-5|.
TGTGCCAGCAGGGGGGCGGGTGAGACCCAGTACTTC
CASRGAGETQYF
>.|TRBV4-1|TRBJ2-5|.
TGCGCCAGCAGCCAAGAACCCAGCCAAGAGACCCAGTACTTC
CASSQEPSQETQYF
>TRBD1|TRBV6-2/TRBV6-3|TRBJ2-2|.
TGTGCCAGCAGTGACCCGCGGACAGGGGGCGTCACCGGGGAGCTGTTTTTT
CASSDPRTGGVTGELFF
>.|TRBV12-3/TRBV12-4|TRBJ1-5|.
TGTGCCAGCAGTCTCGCGCTCAATCAGCCCCAGCATTTT
CASSLALNQPQHF
>.|TRBV6-5|TRBJ1-5|.
TGTGCCAGCAGCGGACAGAGAAATCAGCCCCAGCATTTT
CASSGQRNQPQHF
>TRBD2|TRBV5-3|TRBJ2-2|.
TGTGCCAGAAGGCATGGGACTAGCGGGAGGAACACCGGGGAGCTGTTTTTT
CARRHGTSGRNTGELFF
>TRBD1|TRBV5-1|TRBJ1-1|.
TGCGCCAGCACCGAATTACAGGGGGCCCGGAACACTGAAGCTTTCTTT
CASTELQGARNTEAFF
>.|TRBV28|TRBJ2-1|.
TGTGCCAGCAGGAGGACAGCCAGATATGAGCAGTTCTTC
CASRRTARYEQFF
>.|TRBV5-1|TRBJ1-2|.
TGCGCCAGCAGCCCCGGACAGACTTGGGATGGCTACACCTTC
CASSPGQTWDGYTF
>TRBD1|TRBV20-1|TRBJ1-4|.
TGCAGTGCTAGTGCCGGGACAGGGCTTAATGAAAAACTGTTTTTT
CSASAGTGLNEKLFF
>TRBD1|TRBV6-5|TRBJ1-1|.
TGTGCCAGCACCCCACAGGGGGAAAACACTGAAGCTTTCTTT
CASTPQGENTEAFF
>TRBD1|TRBV9|TRBJ1-2|.
TGTGCCAGCAGCGTATCTGGGACAGGTGGCTACACCTTC
CASSVSGTGGYTF
>TRBD1|TRBV5-1|TRBJ2-5|.
TGCGCCAGCAGTTCGGACAGGGAAGGGACCCAGTACTTC
CASSSDREGTQYF
>TRBD2|TRBV29-1|TRBJ2-7|.
TGCAGCGTAGGCCCGGGACTAGTATACGAGCAGTACTTC
CSVGPGLVYEQYF
>TRBD1|TRBV27|TRBJ2-1|.
TGTGCCAGCATAGACAGGGGCTGGAATGAGCAGTTCTTC
CASIDRGWNEQFF
>.|TRBV7-2|TRBJ1-4|.
TGTGCCAGCAGCGGCTATACAGGAGCAGTAGGGGAAAAACTGTTTTTT
CASSGYTGAVGEKLFF
>TRBD1|TRBV7-2|TRBJ2-7|.
TGTGCCAGCAGCGGACAGGGGGCGTACGAGCAGTACTTC
CASSGQGAYEQYF
>.|TRBV18|TRBJ1-1|.
TGTGCCAGCTCACGCAGGGAGGACACTGAAGCTTTCTTT
CASSRREDTEAFF
>TRBD1|TRBV19|TRBJ2-2|.
TGTGCCAGTAGTGAGACAGGGGGCACCGGGGAGCTGTTTTTT
CASSETGGTGELFF
>.|TRBV6-5|TRBJ2-7|.
TGTGCCAGCAGTCCTCCTGGGCTCTCCTACGAGCAGTACTTC
CASSPPGLSYEQYF
>TRBD1|TRBV6-5|TRBJ1-3|once
TGTGCCAGCTGGGACAGGGGCTCTGGAAACACCATATATTTT
CASWDRGSGNTIYF
>TRBD1|TRBV19|TRBJ1-1|.
TGTGCCAGTAGTATAACCGGGACAGGGGGCATCGAAGCTTTCTTT
CASSITGTGGIEAFF
>TRBD1|TRBV19|TRBJ2-1|.
TGTGCCAGTTGCCACCAGGGACAGGGTGAGCAGTTCTTC
CASCHQGQGEQFF